The present TCR beta chain was sequenced within a study of T cell responses to AZD1222 COVID-19 vaccine. V was pared by 4 bases and J by 1 base, with 6 bases of the junction left unmatched. Germline loops: CDR1 SGHRS, CDR2 YFSETQ. The CDR3 spans 17 residues. Data came from immunoSEQ multiplex PCR; TCRdb stores just in-frame clones and leaves some out. The repertoire has about 100,000 clones, about 90% of them found once; the top ten carry about 1.8%. The TCR was taken from an adult in good health. The material was peripheral blood, obtained on day 0 of AZD1222 vaccination. The V and J genes are TRBV5-1 and TRBJ2-7; 15 positions match TRBD2. Written as DNA, the CDR3 is TGCGCCAGCAGCCCTGGGACTAGCGGGAGGTTGTCCTACGAGCAGTACTTC. This gives the protein CASSPGTSGRLSYEQYF. The full variable domain, with the rest looked up from reference TRBV5-1 and TRBJ2-7, is KAGVTQTPRYLIKTRGQQVTLSCSPISGHRSVSWYQQTPGQGLQFLFEYFSETQRNKGNFPGRFSGRQFSNSRSEMNVSTLELGDSALYLCASSPGTSGRLSYEQYFGPGTRLTVT.